The present entry profiles one T cell receptor beta chain with its context. The antigen is unknown. Germline values: CDR1 KGHSH, CDR2 LQKENI. This CDR3 has 16 amino acids. V was clipped by 4 bases and J by 1 base, with 14 bases between them. These data come from a study of T cells in narcolepsy. Study as a whole: Healthy controls were enrolled alongside patients with narcolepsy type 1 or type 2. General study results and limits: Autoreactive clone sequences were missing from some blood memory CD4+ repertoires. Blood of same and different patients, but not healthy controls, reportedly held recurring autoreactive clonotypes. Comparing one patient's CSF and blood CD4+ clonotypes highlighted HCRT- and TRIB2-specific autoreactive clonotypes.

Repertoires were generated with immunoSEQ multiplex PCR, while TCRdb's copy carries only in-frame clones and drops some. Of tens of thousands of clones in the sample, approximately 90% were seen once. The receptor's source is a human donor with narcolepsy. Material: CD45RA- memory CD4+ T cells from PBMCs. The rearrangement links TRBV18 to TRBJ1-5, with TRBD1 as a possible D gene (6 bases). This chain's CDR3 is CASSQTGGGSNQPQHF. The CDR3 nucleotides read TGTGCCAGCTCACAGACGGGGGGCGGGAGCAATCAGCCCCAGCATTTT.